This record looks at one T cell receptor (beta chain) sequence and its context. This sample was taken from a study of blood T cell repertoires in COVID-19. The overall study: Samples representing acute and convalescent COVID-19 were sourced from the United States, Italy and Spain. T cells, B-cell-depleted T cells, or PBMCs supplied cDNA or gDNA.

The germline V gene has CDR1 WSHSY and CDR2 SAAADI. Trimming removed 4 bases at V and 1 base at J, with 10 bases between. The CDR3 contains 14 residues. Original processing methods: Reference gene primer amplification gave estimated nucleated cell counts. The method was immunoSEQ multiplex PCR; TCRdb's version includes in-frame clones alone and lacks a portion of them. V and J calls and clone size are copied from that table; D and trimming were computed from the DNA. Of 300,000 to 350,000 clones listed, about nine tenths are singletons. Seattle's enrolled individuals joined amid active infection and were then monitored longitudinally.

The sequence came from a woman in her 30s with COVID-19, enrolled during active disease. Specimen: peripheral blood. The chain employs TRBV10-2 and TRBJ1-1; no clear D gene. The CDR3 DNA is TGCGCCAGCAGTGGACCTAGTTCGAACACTGAAGCTTTCTTT. It encodes CASSGPSSNTEAFF.